This T cell receptor (beta chain) was documented in a study of blood T cell repertoires in COVID-19 (dated by TCRdb to the early 2020s). In the study overall: The collaborator samples originated in the United States, Italy and Spain and spanned the acute and convalescent phases of COVID-19. Sample metadata almost always included a de-identified subject ID, COVID-19 status, age in years and sex. The prospective study material was composed of cDNA or gDNA derived from T cells, B-cell-depleted T cells, or PBMCs. Where available, HLA class I and class II types were taken from metadata supplied by the sample provider and were not determined by assay-based typing. Samples were obtained from the ongoing ImmuneRACE study (first 160 participants) and from roughly 1,300 subjects provided by 6 global collaborators. Subjects who had been exposed to COVID-19, were actively infected with it, or had recovered from it provided the deeply sampled blood TCRbeta repertoires that made up the dataset. The repertoires were released in a freely available public database intended as a resource for research on the immune response to SARS-CoV-2. Overall study results and their limits: How much clinical and demographic metadata was included differed by source and by participant, and the metadata was provided uncurated.

About this clone itself: What this receptor recognizes is not known. No much larger clone exists at a distance of one base, and base qualities are not known.

Whole blood was collected in K2EDTA tubes by collaborating institutions according to the institutions' own protocols. For TCRbeta analysis, collaborator samples were shipped as frozen whole blood, as isolated PBMCs, or as DNA extracted from either sample type. Relative to germline, V is missing 8 bases and J is missing 3 bases, with 6 bases of the junction outside any gene match. Its CDR3 holds 13 amino acids, cysteine through phenylalanine. The read is trimmed to its CDR3 DNA, 39 bases read in frame from base 1. CDR1 and CDR2, looked up from the germline V gene, are MGHDK and SYGVNS. The immunoSEQ Assay, a bias-controlled multiplex PCR, was used to amplify TCRbeta CDR3 regions from genomic DNA. Per the authors' processing: Nucleated cell counts per sample were estimated from amplification of reference gene primers within the assay. To quantify the absolute abundance of each unique TCRbeta CDR3 rearrangement, sequence reads were collapsed and filtered. Productive Simpson clonality was computed per sample as the square root of Simpson's diversity index over productive rearrangements. Drawn from immuneACCESS, this table holds only the in-frame rearrangements with V and J called that TCRdb kept. Clones are partly lost; checked studies trace under half to an unresolved V gene and leave the rest unexplained. V, J and clone size are taken as reported in that table, and D and trimming were inferred from the DNA itself. Present in this sample are some 87,000 clones, approximately 92% of which were seen just once. Of the sample, 6.3% falls within the top ten clones.

The clonotype comes from a woman aged 60-70 years with active COVID-19. The rearrangement combines TRBV25-1 with TRBJ1-2, and 7 bases in between align with TRBD1. The sample consisted of peripheral blood. The nucleotide sequence reads as follows: TGTGCCAGCGAGGGGGCGAAGGACTATGGCTACACCTTC. This sequence encodes CASEGAKDYGYTF.